The clone carrying this T cell receptor beta chain was seen a few times. No antigen is known for it. The data are from a study of early T cells in non-severe SARS-CoV-2 infection. Study-wide points: Anti-spike CD8 responses were favored by VDJdb matching, which missed private and CD4 specificities.

The CDR3 has 16 residues. Germline V lookup: CDR1 MNHEY, CDR2 SVGAGI. V lost 0 bases, J lost 5 bases, and 13 bases lay in between. MiXCR was run by TCRdb on the 5' RACE reads, yielding one entry per CDR3 protein. In the table there are over 50,000 distinct CDR3 sequences, about 16% of which are singletons. The material sequenced was whole blood, taken at baseline. The receptor comes from an adult who was a healthcare worker with PCR-confirmed SARS-CoV-2 infection or an uninfected control (not recorded which). The chain uses TRBV6-5 and TRBJ2-2; D unresolved. CDR3 DNA sequence: TGTGCCAGCAGTTACTCGATTGGGGATCTAACCGGGGAGCTGTTTTTT. Encoded protein: CASSYSIGDLTGELFF.